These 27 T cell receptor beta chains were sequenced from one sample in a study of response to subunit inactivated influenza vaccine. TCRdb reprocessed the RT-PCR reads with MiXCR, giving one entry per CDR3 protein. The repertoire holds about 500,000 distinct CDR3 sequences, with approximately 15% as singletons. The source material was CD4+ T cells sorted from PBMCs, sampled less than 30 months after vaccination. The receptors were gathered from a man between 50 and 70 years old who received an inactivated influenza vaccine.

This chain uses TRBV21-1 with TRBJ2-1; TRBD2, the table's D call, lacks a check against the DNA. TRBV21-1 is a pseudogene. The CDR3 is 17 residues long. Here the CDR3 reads CASSKKKRRPTYNEQFF. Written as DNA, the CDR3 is TGTGCCAGCAGCAAAAAAAAGCGCAGGCCCACCTACAATGAGCAGTTCTTC.

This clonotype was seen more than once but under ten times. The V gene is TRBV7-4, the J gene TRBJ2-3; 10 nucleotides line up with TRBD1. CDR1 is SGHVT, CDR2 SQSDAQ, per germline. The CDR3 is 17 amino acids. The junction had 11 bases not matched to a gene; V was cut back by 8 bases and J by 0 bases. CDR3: CASPPGGTGASTDTQYF. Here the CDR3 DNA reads TGTGCCAGCCCCCCAGGTGGGACAGGGGCGAGCACAGATACGCAGTATTTT.

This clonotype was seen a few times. CDR3: CASSAFPRTGGYEQYF. The CDR3, as DNA: TGTGCCAGCAGCGCCTTTCCAAGGACAGGGGGCTACGAGCAGTACTTC. The chain employs TRBV7-6 and TRBJ2-7, with 10 positions matching TRBD1. This CDR3 is built from 16 residues. The V gene end was trimmed by 5 bases and the J gene end by 3 bases; junction bases not matched to a gene: 10. Per the germline V gene, CDR1 is SGHVS and CDR2 is FNYEAQ.

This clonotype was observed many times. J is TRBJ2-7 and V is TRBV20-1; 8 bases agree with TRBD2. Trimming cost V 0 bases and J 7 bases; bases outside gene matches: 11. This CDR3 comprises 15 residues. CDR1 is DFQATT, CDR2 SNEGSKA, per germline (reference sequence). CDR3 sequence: CSARDTAGDPKEQYF. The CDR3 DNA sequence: TGCAGTGCTAGAGATACAGCGGGGGACCCTAAAGAGCAGTACTTC.

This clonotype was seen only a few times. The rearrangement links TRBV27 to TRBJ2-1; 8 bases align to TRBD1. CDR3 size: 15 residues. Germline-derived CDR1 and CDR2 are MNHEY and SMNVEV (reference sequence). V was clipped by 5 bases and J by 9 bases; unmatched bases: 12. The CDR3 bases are TGTGCCAGCAGTCCCGGACAGGGTGTCACAATTGAGCAGTTCTTC. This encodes CASSPGQGVTIEQFF.

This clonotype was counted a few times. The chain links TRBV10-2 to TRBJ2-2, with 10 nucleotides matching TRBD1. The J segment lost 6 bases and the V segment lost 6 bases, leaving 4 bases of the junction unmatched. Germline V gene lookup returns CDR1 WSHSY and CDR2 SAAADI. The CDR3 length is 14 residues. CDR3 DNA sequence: TGCGCCAGCAGAGCCGGGACAGGGGCCGGGGAGCTGTTTTTT. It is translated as CASRAGTGAGELFF.

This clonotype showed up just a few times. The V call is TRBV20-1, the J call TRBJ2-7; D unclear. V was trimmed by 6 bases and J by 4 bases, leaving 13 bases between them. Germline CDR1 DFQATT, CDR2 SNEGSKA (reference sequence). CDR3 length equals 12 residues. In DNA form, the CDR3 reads TGCAGTGCGGAATTTGCCCCGTACGAGCAGTACTTC. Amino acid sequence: CSAEFAPYEQYF.

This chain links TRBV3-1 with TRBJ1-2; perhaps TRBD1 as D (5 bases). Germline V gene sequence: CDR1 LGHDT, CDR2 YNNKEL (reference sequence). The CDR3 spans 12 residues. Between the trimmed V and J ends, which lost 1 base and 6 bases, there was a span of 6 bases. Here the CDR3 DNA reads TGTGCCAGCAGCCAAGTGGGGGATGGCTACACCTTC. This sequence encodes CASSQVGDGYTF.

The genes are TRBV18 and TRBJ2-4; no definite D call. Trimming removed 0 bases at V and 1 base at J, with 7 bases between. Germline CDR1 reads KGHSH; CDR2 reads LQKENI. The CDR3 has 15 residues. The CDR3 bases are TGTGCCAGCTCACCACCGCAAGAGGCCAAAAACATTCAGTACTTC. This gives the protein CASSPPQEAKNIQYF.

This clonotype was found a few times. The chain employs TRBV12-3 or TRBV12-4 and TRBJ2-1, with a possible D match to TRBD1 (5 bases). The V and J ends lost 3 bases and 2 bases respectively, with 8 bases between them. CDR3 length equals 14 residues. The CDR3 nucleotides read TGTGCCAGCAGTTTTACAGGACCCTACAATGAGCAGTTCTTC. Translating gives CASSFTGPYNEQFF.

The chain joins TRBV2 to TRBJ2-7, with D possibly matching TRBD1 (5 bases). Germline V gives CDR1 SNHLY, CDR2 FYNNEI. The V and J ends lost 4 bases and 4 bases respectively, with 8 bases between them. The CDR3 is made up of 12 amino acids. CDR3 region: CASSARQYEQYF. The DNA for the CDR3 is TGTGCCAGCAGTGCGAGACAGTACGAGCAGTACTTC. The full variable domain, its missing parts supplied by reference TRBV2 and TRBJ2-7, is EPEVTQTPSHQVTQMGQEVILRCVPISNHLYFYWYRQILGQKVEFLVSFYNNEISEKSEIFDDQFSVERPDGSNFTLKIRSTKLEDSAMYFCASSARQYEQYFGPGTRLTVT.

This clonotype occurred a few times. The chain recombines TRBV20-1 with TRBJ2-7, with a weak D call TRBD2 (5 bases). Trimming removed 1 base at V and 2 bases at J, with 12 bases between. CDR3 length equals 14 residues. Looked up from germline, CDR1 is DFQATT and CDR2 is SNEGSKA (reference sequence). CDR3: CSARVGLAAYEQYF. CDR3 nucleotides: TGCAGTGCTAGAGTCGGTCTAGCCGCCTACGAGCAGTACTTC.

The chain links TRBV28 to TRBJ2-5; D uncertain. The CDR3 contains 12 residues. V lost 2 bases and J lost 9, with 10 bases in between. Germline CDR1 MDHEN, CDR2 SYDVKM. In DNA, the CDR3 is TGTGCCAGCAGTTTAGGAGCAACGGCCCAGTACTTC. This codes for CASSLGATAQYF.

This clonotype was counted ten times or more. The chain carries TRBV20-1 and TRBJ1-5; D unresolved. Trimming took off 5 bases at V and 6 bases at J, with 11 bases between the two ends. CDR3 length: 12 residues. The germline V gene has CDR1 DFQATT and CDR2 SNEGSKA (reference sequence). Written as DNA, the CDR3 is TGCAGTGCTTCCCTTCTGGGTCAGCCCCAGCATTTT. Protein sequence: CSASLLGQPQHF.

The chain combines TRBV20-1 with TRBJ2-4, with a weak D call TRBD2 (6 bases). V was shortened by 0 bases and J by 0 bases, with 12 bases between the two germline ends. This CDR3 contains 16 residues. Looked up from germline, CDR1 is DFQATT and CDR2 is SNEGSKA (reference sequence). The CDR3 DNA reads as TGCAGTGCTAGAGATTATGGGGGGATAGCCAAAAACATTCAGTACTTC. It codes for CSARDYGGIAKNIQYF.

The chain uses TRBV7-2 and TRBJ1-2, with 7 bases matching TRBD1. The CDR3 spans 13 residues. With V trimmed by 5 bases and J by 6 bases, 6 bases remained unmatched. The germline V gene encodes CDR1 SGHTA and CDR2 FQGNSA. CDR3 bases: TGTGCCAGCAGCAGGGGAAGGGGGCATGGCTACACCTTC. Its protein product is CASSRGRGHGYTF.

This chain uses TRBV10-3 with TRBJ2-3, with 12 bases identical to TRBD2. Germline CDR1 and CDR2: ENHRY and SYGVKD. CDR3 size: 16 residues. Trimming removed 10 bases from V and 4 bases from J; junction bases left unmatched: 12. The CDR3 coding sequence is TGTGCCACGAAGGAAACTAGCGGGAGGAGGCCAGATACGCAGTATTTT. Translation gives CATKETSGRRPDTQYF.

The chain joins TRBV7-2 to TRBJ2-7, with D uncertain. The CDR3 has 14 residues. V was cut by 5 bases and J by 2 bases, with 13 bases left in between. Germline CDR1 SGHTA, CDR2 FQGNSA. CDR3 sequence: CASSDGRYTYEQYF. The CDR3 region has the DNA TGTGCCAGCAGCGACGGACGTTACACCTACGAGCAGTACTTC.

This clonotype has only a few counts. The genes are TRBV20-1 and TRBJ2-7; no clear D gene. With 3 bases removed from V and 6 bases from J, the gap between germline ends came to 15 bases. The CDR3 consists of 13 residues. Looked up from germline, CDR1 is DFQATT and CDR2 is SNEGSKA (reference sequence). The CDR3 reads CSASTLTPSEQYF. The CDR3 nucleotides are TGCAGTGCTAGTACCCTGACCCCCTCCGAGCAGTACTTC.

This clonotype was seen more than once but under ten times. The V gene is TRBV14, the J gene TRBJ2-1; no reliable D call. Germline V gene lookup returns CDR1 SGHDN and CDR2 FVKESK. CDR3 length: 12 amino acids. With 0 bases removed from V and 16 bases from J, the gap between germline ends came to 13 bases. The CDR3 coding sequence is TGTGCCAGCAGCCAAGATGAACGGGCTTACTTCTTC. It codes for CASSQDERAYFF.

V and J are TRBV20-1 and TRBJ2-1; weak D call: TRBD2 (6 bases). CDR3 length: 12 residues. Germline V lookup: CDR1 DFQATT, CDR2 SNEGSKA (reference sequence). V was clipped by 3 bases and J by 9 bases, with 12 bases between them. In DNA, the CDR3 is TGCAGTGCTAGTGCGGGGAAGGGTGAGCAGTTCTTC. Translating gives CSASAGKGEQFF.

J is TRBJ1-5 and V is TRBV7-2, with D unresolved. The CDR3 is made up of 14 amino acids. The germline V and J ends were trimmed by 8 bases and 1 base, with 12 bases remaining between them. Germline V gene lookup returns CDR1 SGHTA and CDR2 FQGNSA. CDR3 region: CASGQAGSNQPQHF. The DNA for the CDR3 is TGTGCCAGCGGCCAGGCTGGGAGCAATCAGCCCCAGCATTTT.

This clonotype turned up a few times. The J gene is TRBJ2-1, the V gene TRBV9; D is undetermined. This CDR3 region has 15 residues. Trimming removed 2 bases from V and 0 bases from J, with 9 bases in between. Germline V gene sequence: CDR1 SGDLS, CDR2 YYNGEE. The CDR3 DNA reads TGTGCCAGCAGCGTGGTTGGTGCCTCCTACAATGAGCAGTTCTTC. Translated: CASSVVGASYNEQFF.

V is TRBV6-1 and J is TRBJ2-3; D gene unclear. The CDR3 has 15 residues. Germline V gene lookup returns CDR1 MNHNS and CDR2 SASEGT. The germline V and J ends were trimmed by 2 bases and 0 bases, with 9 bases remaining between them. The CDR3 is CASSEYFRSTDTQYF. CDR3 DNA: TGTGCCAGCAGTGAATACTTCCGTAGCACAGATACGCAGTATTTT.

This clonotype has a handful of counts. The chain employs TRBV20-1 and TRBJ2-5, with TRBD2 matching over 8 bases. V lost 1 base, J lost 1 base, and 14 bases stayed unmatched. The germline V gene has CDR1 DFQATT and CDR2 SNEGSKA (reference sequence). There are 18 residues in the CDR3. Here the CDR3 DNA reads TGCAGTGCTAGAGGTGGGACTAGTAGTGGACTCTTCCAAGAGACCCAGTACTTC. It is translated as CSARGGTSSGLFQETQYF.

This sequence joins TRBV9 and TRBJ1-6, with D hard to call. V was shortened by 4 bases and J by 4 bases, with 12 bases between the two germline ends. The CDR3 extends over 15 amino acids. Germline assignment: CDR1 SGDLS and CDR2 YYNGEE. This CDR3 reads CASSIRDGYNSPLHF. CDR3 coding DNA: TGTGCCAGCAGCATACGAGACGGTTATAATTCACCCCTCCACTTT.

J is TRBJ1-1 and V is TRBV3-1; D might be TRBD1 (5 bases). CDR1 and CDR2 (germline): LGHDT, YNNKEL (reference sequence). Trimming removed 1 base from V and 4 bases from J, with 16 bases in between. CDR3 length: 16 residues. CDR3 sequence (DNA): TGTGCCAGCAGCCAAGGCCTCAGGGTAGTCGGCACTGAAGCTTTCTTT. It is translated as CASSQGLRVVGTEAFF.